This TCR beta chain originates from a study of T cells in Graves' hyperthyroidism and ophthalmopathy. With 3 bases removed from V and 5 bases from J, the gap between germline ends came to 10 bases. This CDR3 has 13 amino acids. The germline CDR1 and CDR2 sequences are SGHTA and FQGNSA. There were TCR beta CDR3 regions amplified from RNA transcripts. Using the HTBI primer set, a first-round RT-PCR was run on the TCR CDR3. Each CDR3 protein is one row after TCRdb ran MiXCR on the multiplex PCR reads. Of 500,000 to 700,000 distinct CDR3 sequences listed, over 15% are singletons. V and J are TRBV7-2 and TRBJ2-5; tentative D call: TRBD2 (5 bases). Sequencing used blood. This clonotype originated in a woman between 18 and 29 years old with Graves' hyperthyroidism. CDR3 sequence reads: CASSFGWRETQYF. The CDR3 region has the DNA TGTGCCAGCAGCTTCGGATGGAGGGAGACCCAGTACTTC.